The rows below give T cell receptor beta chains drawn from one sample of a study of spatial heterogeneity in lung cancer. One entry per CDR3 protein, called by TCRdb with MiXCR from the 5' RACE reads. The sample lists about 5,100 distinct CDR3 sequences, about 7.1% occurring once. Sequenced here: lung tumor tissue, sampled at surgery. The receptors were gathered from a male donor with early-stage non-small cell lung cancer. CDR3s include the opening cysteine and the closing phenylalanine or tryptophan.

cdr3_length j_call v_call cdr3_aa
14 TRBJ2-3 TRBV20-1 CSAGLAGTGSTQYF
16 TRBJ2-3 TRBV10-3 CAIKPGTSSVADTQYF
14 TRBJ2-1 TRBV5-1 CASSLRGQYNEQFF
13 TRBJ2-1 TRBV4-2 CASSQPPSNEQFF
13 TRBJ2-7 TRBV5-1 CASSFTGAYEQYF
13 TRBJ2-7 TRBV6-1 CASRGGSSYEQYF
13 TRBJ2-1 TRBV2 CARGLGGVTEQFF
14 TRBJ2-7 TRBV28 CASSPVRIGYEQYF
14 TRBJ2-1 TRBV28 CASIGGLAYNEQFF
16 TRBJ1-5 TRBV21-1 CASSTTSRGRNQPQHF
13 TRBJ1-2 TRBV7-6 CASSFGTHYGYTF
14 TRBJ2-4 TRBV28 CASRVGQATDIQYF
18 TRBJ2-7 TRBV9 CASNPRGGGPFNDDEQYF
13 TRBJ2-1 TRBV12-3/TRBV12-4 CASSLGGRGEQFF
13 TRBJ2-7 TRBV29-1 CSVEGGTTYEQYF
16 TRBJ1-6 TRBV9 CASSVGSDVHNSPLHF
13 TRBJ2-1 TRBV28 CASSTLADNEQFF